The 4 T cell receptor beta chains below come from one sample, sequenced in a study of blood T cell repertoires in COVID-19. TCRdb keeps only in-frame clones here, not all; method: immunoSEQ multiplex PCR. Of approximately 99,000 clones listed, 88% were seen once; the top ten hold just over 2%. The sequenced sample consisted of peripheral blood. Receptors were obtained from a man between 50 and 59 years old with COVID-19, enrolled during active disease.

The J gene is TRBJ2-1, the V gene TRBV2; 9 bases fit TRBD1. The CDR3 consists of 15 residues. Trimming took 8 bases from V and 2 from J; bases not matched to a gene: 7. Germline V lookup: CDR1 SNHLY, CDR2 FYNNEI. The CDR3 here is CASPTGGITYNEQFF. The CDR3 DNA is TGTGCCAGCCCGACAGGGGGAATTACCTACAATGAGCAGTTCTTC.

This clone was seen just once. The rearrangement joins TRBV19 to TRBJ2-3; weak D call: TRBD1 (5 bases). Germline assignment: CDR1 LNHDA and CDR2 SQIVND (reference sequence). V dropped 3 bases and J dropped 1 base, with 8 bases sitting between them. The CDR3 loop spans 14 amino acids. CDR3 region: CASSIDSGTDTQYF. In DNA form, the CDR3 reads TGTGCCAGTAGTATCGACAGTGGCACAGATACGCAGTATTTT.

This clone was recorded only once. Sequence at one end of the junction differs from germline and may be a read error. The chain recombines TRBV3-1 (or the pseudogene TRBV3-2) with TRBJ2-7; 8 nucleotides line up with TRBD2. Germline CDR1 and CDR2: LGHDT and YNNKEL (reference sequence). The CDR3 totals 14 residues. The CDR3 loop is CASSQGTSSHEQYF. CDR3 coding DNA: TGTGCCAGCAGCCAAGGGACTAGCTCCCACGAGCAGTACTTC.

The CDR3 DNA follows: TGCGCCAGCAGCCAGTACCGATCCCGCCAGCGGGCTAATGAAAAACTGTTTTTT. This sequence encodes CASSQYRSRQRANEKLFF. J is TRBJ1-4 and V is TRBV4-3; D gene uncertain. Germline CDR1 LGHNA, CDR2 YSLEER. The CDR3 extends over 18 amino acids. Trimming removed 3 bases from V and 3 bases from J, with 20 bases in between.